The source of this TCR beta chain is a study of T cells in Graves' hyperthyroidism and ophthalmopathy. Uncontrolled infection, other autoimmune disease, pregnancy or lactation disqualified patients from enrolment. Study conclusions and caveats: A median about 6 months before onset, the model predicted ophthalmopathy. A 13 V-J model separated ophthalmopathy from stable hyperthyroidism. Most thyroid clonotypes with frequency above 0.001 were detected in blood.

Amplification targeted TCR beta CDR3 regions from RNA transcripts. With the HTBI primer set, the TCR CDR3 went through a first round of RT-PCR. TCRdb re-derived calls from the multiplex PCR reads in MiXCR, one entry per CDR3 protein. This sample has 500,000 to 650,000 distinct CDR3 sequences, with 46% found just once. Regarding this clonotype: No antigen is known for it.

Sequences were obtained from peripheral blood or thyroid tissue (not recorded which). This TCR derives from an adult woman with Graves' disease, either hyperthyroidism or ophthalmopathy (not recorded which).

CDR3 coding DNA: TGTGCCAGCAGCTTTCTCGCAGGGAGCGACGAGCAGTACTTC. It is translated as CASSFLAGSDEQYF. V is TRBV7-2 and J is TRBJ2-7; D may correspond to TRBD1 or TRBD2 (5 bases each). The CDR3 has 14 residues. Germline CDR1 reads SGHTA; CDR2 reads FQGNSA. The V end was cut by 3 bases, the J end by 5 bases, with 14 bases between. The full variable domain, with the rest looked up from reference TRBV7-2 and TRBJ2-7, is GAGVSQSPSNKVTEKGKDVELRCDPISGHTALYWYRQSLGQGLEFLIYFQGNSAPDKSGLPSDRFSAERTGGSVSTLTIQRTQQEDSAVYLCASSFLAGSDEQYFGPGTRLTVT.